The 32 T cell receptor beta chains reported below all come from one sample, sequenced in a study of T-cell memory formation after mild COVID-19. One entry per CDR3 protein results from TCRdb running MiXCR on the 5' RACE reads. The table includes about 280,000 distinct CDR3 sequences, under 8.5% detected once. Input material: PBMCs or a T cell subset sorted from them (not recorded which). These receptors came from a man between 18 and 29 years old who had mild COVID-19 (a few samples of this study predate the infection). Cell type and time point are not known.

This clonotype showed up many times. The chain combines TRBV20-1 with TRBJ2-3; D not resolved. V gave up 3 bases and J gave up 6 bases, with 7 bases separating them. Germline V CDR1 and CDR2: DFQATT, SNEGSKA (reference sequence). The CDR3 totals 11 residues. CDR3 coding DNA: TGCAGTGCTAGTTTAGGCGATACGCAGTATTTT. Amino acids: CSASLGDTQYF.

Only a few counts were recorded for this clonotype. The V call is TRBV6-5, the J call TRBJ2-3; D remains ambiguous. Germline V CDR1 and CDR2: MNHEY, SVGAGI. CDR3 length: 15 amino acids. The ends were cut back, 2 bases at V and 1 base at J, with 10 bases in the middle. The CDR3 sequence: CASSYEPIRTDTQYF. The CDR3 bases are TGTGCCAGCAGTTACGAGCCTATCCGCACAGATACGCAGTATTTT.

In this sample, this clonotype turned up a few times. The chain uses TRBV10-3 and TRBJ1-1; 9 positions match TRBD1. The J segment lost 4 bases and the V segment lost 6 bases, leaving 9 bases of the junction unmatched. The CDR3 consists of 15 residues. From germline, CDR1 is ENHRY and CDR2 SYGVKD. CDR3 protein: CAISDRGNRGTEAFF. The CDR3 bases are TGTGCCATCAGCGACAGGGGGAATCGCGGCACTGAAGCTTTCTTT.

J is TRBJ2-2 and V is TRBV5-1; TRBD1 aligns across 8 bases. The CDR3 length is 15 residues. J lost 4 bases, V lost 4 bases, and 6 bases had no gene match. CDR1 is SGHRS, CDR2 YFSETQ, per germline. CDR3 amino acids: CASSRGTGLTGELFF. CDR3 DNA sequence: TGCGCCAGCAGCAGGGGGACAGGCCTCACCGGGGAGCTGTTTTTT.

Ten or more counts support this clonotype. Here the CDR3 reads CASTGGAGWDYGYTF. CDR3 coding DNA: TGTGCCAGCACAGGGGGGGCAGGCTGGGACTATGGCTACACCTTC. V and J are TRBV12-3 or TRBV12-4 and TRBJ1-2, with TRBD1 matching 7 bases. The V gene end was trimmed by 7 bases and the J gene end by 3 bases; junction bases not matched to a gene: 11. The CDR3 extends over 15 amino acids.

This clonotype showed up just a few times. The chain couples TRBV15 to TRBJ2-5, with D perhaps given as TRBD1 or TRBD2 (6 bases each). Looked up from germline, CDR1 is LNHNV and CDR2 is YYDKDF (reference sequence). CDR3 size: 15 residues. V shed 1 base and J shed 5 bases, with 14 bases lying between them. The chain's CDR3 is CATSRVSGAGETQYF. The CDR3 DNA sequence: TGTGCCACCAGCAGAGTTTCGGGGGCGGGGGAGACCCAGTACTTC.

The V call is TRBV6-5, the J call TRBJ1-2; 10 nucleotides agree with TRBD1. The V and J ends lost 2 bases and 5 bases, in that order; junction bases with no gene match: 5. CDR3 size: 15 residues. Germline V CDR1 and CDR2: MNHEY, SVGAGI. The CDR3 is CASSYRDRGIYGYTF. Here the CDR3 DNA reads TGTGCCAGCAGTTACCGGGACAGGGGAATTTATGGCTACACCTTC.

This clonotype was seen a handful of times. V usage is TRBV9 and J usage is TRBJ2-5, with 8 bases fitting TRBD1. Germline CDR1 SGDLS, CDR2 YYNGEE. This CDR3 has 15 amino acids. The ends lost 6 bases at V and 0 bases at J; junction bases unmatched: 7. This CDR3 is CASTRTGLYQETQYF. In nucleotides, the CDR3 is TGTGCCAGCACCAGGACAGGGTTGTACCAAGAGACCCAGTACTTC.

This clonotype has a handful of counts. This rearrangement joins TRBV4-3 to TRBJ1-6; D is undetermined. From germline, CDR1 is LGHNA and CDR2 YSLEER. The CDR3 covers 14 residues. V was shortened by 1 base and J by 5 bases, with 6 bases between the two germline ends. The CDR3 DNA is TGCGCCAGCAGCCAAGTGACGGATAATTCACCCCTCCACTTT. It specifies CASSQVTDNSPLHF.

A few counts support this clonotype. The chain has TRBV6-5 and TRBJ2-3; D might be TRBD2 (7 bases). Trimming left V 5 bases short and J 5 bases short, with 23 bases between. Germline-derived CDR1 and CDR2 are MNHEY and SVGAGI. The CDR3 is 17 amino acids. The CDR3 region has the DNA TGTGCCAGCAGTCCGACTCCCCCGGGGGGCCATCGAGATACGCAGTATTTT. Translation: CASSPTPPGGHRDTQYF.

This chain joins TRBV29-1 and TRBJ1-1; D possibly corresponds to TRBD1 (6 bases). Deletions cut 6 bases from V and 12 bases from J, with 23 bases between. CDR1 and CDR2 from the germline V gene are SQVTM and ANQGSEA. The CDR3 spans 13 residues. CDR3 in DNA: TGCAGCGTGGGGGCTTACAGGGCACGAGAAACTTTCTTT. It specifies CSVGAYRARETFF.

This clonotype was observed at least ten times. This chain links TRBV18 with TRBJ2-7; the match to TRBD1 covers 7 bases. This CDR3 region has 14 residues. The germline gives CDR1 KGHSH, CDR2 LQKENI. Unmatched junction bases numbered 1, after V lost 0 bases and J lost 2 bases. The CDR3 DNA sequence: TGTGCCAGCTCACCACCCGGGACAGCCTACGAGCAGTACTTC. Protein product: CASSPPGTAYEQYF.

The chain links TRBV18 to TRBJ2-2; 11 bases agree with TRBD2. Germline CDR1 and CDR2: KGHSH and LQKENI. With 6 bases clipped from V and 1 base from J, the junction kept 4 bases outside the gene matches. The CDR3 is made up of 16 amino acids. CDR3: CASSQGLAGNTGELFF. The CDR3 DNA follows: TGTGCCAGCTCCCAAGGACTAGCGGGGAACACCGGGGAGCTGTTTTTT.

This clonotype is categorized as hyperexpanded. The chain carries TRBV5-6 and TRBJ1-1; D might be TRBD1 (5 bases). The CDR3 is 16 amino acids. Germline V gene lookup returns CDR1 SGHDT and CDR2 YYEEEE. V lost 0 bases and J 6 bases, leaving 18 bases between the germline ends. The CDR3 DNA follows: TGTGCCAGCAGCTTGGAAGGGTACGGGACGCCGGCTGAAGCTTTCTTT. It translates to CASSLEGYGTPAEAFF.

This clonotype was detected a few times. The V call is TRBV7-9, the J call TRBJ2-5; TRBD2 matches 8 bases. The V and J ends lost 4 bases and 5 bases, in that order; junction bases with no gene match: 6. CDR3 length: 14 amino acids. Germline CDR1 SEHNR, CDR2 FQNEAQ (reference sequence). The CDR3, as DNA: TGTGCCAGCAGCTACCTAGCGGGCGGGGAGACCCAGTACTTC. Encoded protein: CASSYLAGGETQYF.

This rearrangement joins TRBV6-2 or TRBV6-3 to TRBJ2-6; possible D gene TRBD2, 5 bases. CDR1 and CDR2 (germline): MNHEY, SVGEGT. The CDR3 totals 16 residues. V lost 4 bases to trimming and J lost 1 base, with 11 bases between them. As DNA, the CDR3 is TGTGCCAGCAGTTTCCACGGGGATTCTGGGGCCAACGTCCTGACTTTC. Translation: CASSFHGDSGANVLTF.

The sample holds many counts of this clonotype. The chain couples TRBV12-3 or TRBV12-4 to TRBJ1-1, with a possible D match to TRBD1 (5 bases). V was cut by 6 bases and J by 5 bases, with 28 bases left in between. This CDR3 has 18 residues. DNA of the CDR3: TGTGCCAGCAGAGCCCCGGGACGCCCGAACATTATAGGGACTGAAGCTTTCTTT. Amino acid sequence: CASRAPGRPNIIGTEAFF.

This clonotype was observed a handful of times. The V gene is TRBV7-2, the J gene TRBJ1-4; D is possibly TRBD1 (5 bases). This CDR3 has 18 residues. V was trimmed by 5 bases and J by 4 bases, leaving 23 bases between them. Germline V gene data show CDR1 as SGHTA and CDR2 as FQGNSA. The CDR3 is CASSPTTTRGGDNEKLFF. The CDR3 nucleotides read TGTGCCAGCAGCCCCACAACCACCCGGGGAGGGGATAATGAAAAACTGTTTTTT.

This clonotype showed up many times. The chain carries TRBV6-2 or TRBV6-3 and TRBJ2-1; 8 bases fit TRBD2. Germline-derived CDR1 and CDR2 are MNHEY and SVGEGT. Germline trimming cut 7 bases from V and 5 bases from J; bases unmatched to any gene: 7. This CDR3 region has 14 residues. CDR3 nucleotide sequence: TGTGCCAGCACTAAGCGGGGGCAAAACAATGAGCAGTTCTTC. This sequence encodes CASTKRGQNNEQFF.

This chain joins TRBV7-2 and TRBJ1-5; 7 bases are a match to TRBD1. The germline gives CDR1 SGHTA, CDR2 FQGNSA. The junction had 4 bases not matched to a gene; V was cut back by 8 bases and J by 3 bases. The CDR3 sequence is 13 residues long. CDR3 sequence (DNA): TGTGCCAGCGGGACAGAAGTCAATCAGCCCCAGCATTTT. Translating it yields CASGTEVNQPQHF.

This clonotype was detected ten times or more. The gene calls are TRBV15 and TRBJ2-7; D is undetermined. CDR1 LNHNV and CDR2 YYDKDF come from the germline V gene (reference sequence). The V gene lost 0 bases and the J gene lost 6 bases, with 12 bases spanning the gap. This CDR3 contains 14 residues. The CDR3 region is CATSRDPRVSEQYF. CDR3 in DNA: TGTGCCACCAGCAGAGATCCCCGAGTCAGCGAGCAGTACTTC.

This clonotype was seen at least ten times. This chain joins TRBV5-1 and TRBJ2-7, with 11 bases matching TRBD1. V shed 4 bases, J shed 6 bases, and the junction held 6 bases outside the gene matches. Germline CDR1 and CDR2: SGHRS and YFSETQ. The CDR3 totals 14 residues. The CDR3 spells CASSVGTGGREQYV. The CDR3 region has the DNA TGCGCCAGCAGCGTCGGGACAGGGGGACGCGAGCAGTACGTC.

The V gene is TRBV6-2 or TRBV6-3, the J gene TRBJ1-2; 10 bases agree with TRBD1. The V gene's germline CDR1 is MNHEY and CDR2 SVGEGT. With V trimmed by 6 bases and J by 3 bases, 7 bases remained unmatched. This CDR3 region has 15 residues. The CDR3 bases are TGTGCCAGCAGCTCCCGGGACAGGGGATACTATGGCTACACCTTC. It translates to CASSSRDRGYYGYTF.

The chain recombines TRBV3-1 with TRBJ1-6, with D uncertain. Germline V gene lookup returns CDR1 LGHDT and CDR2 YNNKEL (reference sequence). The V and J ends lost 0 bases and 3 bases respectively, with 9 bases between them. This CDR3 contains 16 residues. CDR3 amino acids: CASSQDQRFYNSPLHF. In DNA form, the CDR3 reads TGTGCCAGCAGCCAAGATCAGAGATTCTATAATTCACCCCTCCACTTT.

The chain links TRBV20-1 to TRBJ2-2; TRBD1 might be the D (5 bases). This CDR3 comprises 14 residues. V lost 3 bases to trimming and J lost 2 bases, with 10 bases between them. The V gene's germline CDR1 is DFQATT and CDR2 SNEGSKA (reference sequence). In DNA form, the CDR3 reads TGCAGTGCTAGCTTACAGGATAACACCGGGGAGCTGTTTTTT. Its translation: CSASLQDNTGELFF.

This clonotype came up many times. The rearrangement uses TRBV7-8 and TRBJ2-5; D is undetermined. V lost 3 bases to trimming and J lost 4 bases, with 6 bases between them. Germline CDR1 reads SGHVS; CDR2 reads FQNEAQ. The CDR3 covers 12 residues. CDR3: CASSLPRETQYF. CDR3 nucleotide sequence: TGTGCCAGCAGCTTGCCTCGAGAGACCCAGTACTTC.

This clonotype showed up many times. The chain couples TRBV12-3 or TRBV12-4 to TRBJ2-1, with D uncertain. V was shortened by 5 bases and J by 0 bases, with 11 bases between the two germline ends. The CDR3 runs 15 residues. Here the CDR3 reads CASSPRRSSYNEQFF. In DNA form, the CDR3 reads TGTGCCAGCAGTCCGAGACGGAGCTCCTACAATGAGCAGTTCTTC.

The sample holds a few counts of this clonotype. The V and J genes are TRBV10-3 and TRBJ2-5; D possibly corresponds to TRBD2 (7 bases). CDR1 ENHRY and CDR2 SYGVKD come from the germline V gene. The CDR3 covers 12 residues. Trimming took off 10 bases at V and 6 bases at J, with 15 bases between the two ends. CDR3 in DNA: TGTGCCAACTCGGGGGGCGGGAAGACCCAGTACTTC. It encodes CANSGGGKTQYF.

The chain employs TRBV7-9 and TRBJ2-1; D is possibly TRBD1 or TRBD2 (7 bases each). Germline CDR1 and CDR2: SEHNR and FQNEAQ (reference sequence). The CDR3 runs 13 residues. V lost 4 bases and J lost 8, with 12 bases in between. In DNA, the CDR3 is TGTGCCAGCAGCTCAGGGGGGGCTTATGAGCAGTTCTTC. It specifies CASSSGGAYEQFF.

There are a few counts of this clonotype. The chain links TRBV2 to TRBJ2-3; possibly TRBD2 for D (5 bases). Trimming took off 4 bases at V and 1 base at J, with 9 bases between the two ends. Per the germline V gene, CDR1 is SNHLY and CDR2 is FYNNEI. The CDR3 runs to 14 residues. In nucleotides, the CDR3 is TGTGCCAGCAGTGGGCTAGCCGGCACAGATACGCAGTATTTT. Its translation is CASSGLAGTDTQYF.

The CDR3 DNA reads as TGTGCCAGCAGCCCGGGACAGGGTGAGAACACCGGGGAGCTGTTTTTT. Protein: CASSPGQGENTGELFF. This chain connects TRBV7-9 to TRBJ2-2; 9 bases align to TRBD1. CDR1 and CDR2 (germline): SEHNR, FQNEAQ (reference sequence). There are 16 residues in the CDR3. Trimming cost V 5 bases and J 1 base; bases outside gene matches: 5.

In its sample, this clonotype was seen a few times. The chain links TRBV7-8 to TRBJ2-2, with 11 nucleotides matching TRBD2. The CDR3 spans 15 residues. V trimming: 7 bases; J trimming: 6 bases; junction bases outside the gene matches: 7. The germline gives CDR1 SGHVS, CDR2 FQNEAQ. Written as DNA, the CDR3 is TGTGCCAGCAACTCACTAGCGGGGGCGGCCGGGGAGCTGTTTTTT. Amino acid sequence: CASNSLAGAAGELFF.